This passage covers 15 T cell receptor beta chains from one sample sequenced in a study of molecular identifiers for immune sequencing clone quantification. One entry per CDR3 protein, called by TCRdb with MiXCR from the PCR reads. The sample has about 510,000 distinct CDR3 sequences; around 21% are singletons. The specimen sequenced was naive CD8+ T cells from blood, with Jurkat cell RNA spiked in. Subset specified: FACS-sorted CD8+CD4-CCR7+CD45RA+ naive T cells. The receptors were sampled from a human donor in good health. Some libraries in this study had Jurkat cell RNA spiked in.

Notes on this clonotype: Being one base from a much bigger clone, this may be a read error. The chain is built from TRBV6-2 or TRBV6-3 and TRBJ1-1; the D gene is possibly TRBD1 (5 bases). The V gene lost 8 bases and the J gene lost 8 bases, with 12 bases spanning the gap. CDR1 and CDR2 from the germline V gene are MNHEY and SVGEGT. This CDR3 has 11 amino acids. CDR3 DNA sequence: TGTGCCAGCGGTGCCGGGGGAGAAGCTTTCTTT. Translated, it gives CASGAGGEAFF.

Regarding this clonotype: A much larger clone lies one base from this, so it may be a read error. The genes are TRBV27 and TRBJ2-7, with a tentative D call TRBD1 (6 bases). This CDR3 contains 13 residues. CDR1 and CDR2 (germline): MNHEY, SMNVEV (reference sequence). CDR3 coding DNA: TGTGCCAGCAGCCCGGACAGTACCTACGAGCAGCACTTC. Its translation: CASSPDSTYEQHF.

This clonotype was counted a single time. This may be a read error: a much more frequent sequence differs by one nucleotide. The rearrangement links TRBV27 to TRBJ2-5; D perhaps matches TRBD1 (5 bases). There are 13 residues in the CDR3. The germline V gene has CDR1 MNHEY and CDR2 SMNVEV (reference sequence). The CDR3 sequence: CASSFGRGQTRYF. CDR3 bases: TGTGCCAGCAGTTTTGGTAGGGGTCAGACCCGGTACTTC.

A few counts support this clonotype. The chain has TRBV6-2 or TRBV6-3 and TRBJ2-3; the match to TRBD1 covers 7 bases. The ends lost 6 bases at V and 1 base at J; junction bases unmatched: 7. This CDR3 has 15 residues. Germline lookup yields CDR1 MNHEY and CDR2 SVGEGT. CDR3: CASSLQGWGTDTQYF. In DNA, the CDR3 is TGTGCCAGCAGCCTACAGGGGTGGGGCACAGATACGCAGTATTTT.

Turning to this clonotype: One junction end disagrees with the germline gene, perhaps due to a read error. The rearrangement joins TRBV2 to TRBJ2-5, with unresolved D. Germline CDR1 reads SNHLY; CDR2 reads FYNNEI. This CDR3 region has 14 residues. CDR3 sequence reads: CASSAPGLQGTQYF. CDR3 in DNA: TGTGCCAGCAGTGCACCTGGGTTACAAGGGACCCAGTACTTC.

A few counts support this clonotype. This chain links TRBV21-1 with TRBJ1-4; TRBD1, the table's D call, lacks a check against the DNA. TRBV21-1 is given as a pseudogene. The CDR3 spans 17 residues. CDR3 in amino acids: CASSKVEGSHANEKLFF. In DNA form, the CDR3 reads TGTGCCAGCAGCAAAGTCGAGGGGTCGCATGCTAATGAAAAACTGTTTTTT.

The chain uses TRBV10-3 and TRBJ2-7; D perhaps matches TRBD2 (5 bases). There are 18 residues in the CDR3. Trimming removed 2 bases at V and 0 bases at J, with 20 bases between. The V gene's germline CDR1 is ENHRY and CDR2 SYGVKD. The CDR3 DNA is TGTGCCATCAGTGAGACCATCATCCGAGGGCCCAGCTCCTACGAGCAGTACTTC. Residues: CAISETIIRGPSSYEQYF.

This clonotype was detected ten times or more. This chain uses TRBV28 with TRBJ2-3, with D uncertain. CDR3 length: 14 residues. Germline CDR1 is MDHEN and CDR2 is SYDVKM. Trimming removed 4 bases at V and 6 bases at J, with 14 bases between. CDR3 DNA sequence: TGTGCCAGCAGTTCCGTTGCTAGTTCCGATACGCAGTATTTT. Encoded protein: CASSSVASSDTQYF.

This clonotype came up many times. This chain joins TRBV30 and TRBJ2-3, with D unclear. Trimming shortened V by 0 bases and J by 3 bases, and 10 bases separated the two germline ends. This CDR3 has 14 amino acids. Germline CDR1 is GTSNPN and CDR2 is SVGIG (reference sequence). The CDR3 DNA follows: TGTGCCTGGAGTGTACTTCAGAGAACAGATACGCAGTATTTT. Protein sequence: CAWSVLQRTDTQYF.

This clonotype was counted many times. V is TRBV20-1 and J is TRBJ2-3; D may be TRBD2 (5 bases). The V gene lost 7 bases and the J gene lost 6 bases, with 11 bases spanning the gap. The CDR3 consists of 11 residues. The germline gives CDR1 DFQATT, CDR2 SNEGSKA (reference sequence). In DNA form, the CDR3 reads TGCAGTGGGGCTAGCTCGGATACGCAGTATTTT. This gives the protein CSGASSDTQYF.

The chain has TRBV6-6 and TRBJ1-1; D is undetermined. CDR3 size: 14 residues. The V gene lost 8 bases and the J gene lost 1 base, with 14 bases spanning the gap. CDR1 and CDR2 (germline): MNHNY, SVGAGI (reference sequence). CDR3 DNA: TGTGCCAGCGGCACCCGGGCAGGGAACACTGAAGCTTTCTTT. This codes for CASGTRAGNTEAFF.

This clonotype was detected ten times or more. The gene calls are TRBV30 and TRBJ2-1; D uncertain. The germline gives CDR1 GTSNPN, CDR2 SVGIG (reference sequence). Trimming removed 2 bases from V and 8 bases from J, with 7 bases in between. The CDR3 has 11 residues. DNA of the CDR3: TGTGCCTGGAGTCCTGTCGATGAGCAGTTCTTC. This codes for CAWSPVDEQFF.

The chain couples TRBV12-3 or TRBV12-4 to TRBJ1-4; a weak D match, TRBD1 (6 bases). CDR3 length equals 15 residues. V was clipped by 1 base and J by 7 bases, with 13 bases between them. CDR3 loop: CASSLEEGGREKLFF. The CDR3 DNA reads as TGTGCCAGCAGTTTAGAAGAGGGGGGCCGTGAAAAACTGTTTTTT.

This clonotype appeared many times. The rearrangement uses TRBV12-3 or TRBV12-4 and TRBJ2-5; maybe TRBD1 (5 bases). The CDR3 totals 14 residues. The V gene lost 1 base and the J gene lost 4 bases, with 10 bases spanning the gap. DNA of the CDR3: TGTGCCAGCAGTTTAGAGGGGCGGCCAGAGACCCAGTACTTC. Translating gives CASSLEGRPETQYF.

Details on this clonotype: A much larger clonotype is one base distant, so this may be a read error. The chain has TRBV4-1 and TRBJ1-1; D remains ambiguous. CDR1 and CDR2 (germline): MGHRA, YSYEKL. This CDR3 comprises 15 residues. Here the CDR3 reads CASSQSPGVNTGAFF. CDR3 sequence (DNA): TGCGCCAGCAGCCAAAGTCCCGGAGTGAACACTGGAGCTTTCTTT.